What follows are 14 T cell receptor beta chains derived from one specimen sequenced in a study of T cell changes during pregnancy in multiple sclerosis. Profiled with immunoSEQ multiplex PCR; TCRdb holds only in-frame clones, not every one. Of about 35,000 clones listed, 91% are singletons. The sample here was CD4+ T cells from peripheral blood mononuclear cells, taken in the third trimester of pregnancy. These receptors all stem from a female donor in good health, enrolled as a control in a pregnancy study.

The gene calls are TRBV25-1 and TRBJ1-2; 10 bases map to TRBD1. CDR1 is MGHDK and CDR2 is SYGVNS in the germline V gene. Trimming removed 7 bases from V and 2 bases from J; junction bases left unmatched: 7. This CDR3 is 15 amino acids long. The CDR3 is CASTPGTGANYGYTF. CDR3 DNA sequence: TGTGCCAGCACACCCGGGACAGGGGCGAACTATGGCTACACCTTC.

The chain uses TRBV29-1 and TRBJ2-1; 13 nucleotides line up with TRBD2. V was pared by 6 bases and J by 0 bases, with 23 bases of the junction left unmatched. The CDR3 loop spans 22 amino acids. The germline CDR1 and CDR2 sequences are SQVTM and ANQGSEA. In nucleotides, the CDR3 is TGCAGCGTCCCGGGGGACAAGAGACTAGCGGGGGGATATTTACGCTCCTACAATGAGCAGTTCTTC. It yields the protein CSVPGDKRLAGGYLRSYNEQFF.

This clone occurred once. V gene TRBV7-6 combines with J gene TRBJ1-2, with D possibly being TRBD1 (6 bases). Germline CDR1 reads SGHVS; CDR2 reads FNYEAQ. The CDR3 has 12 residues. Trimming left V 4 bases short and J 6 bases short, with 9 bases between. The CDR3 coding sequence is TGTGCCAGCAGCTCCCGACAGGATGGCTACACCTTC. The encoded protein is CASSSRQDGYTF.

The chain employs TRBV6-4 and TRBJ1-2, with 7 nucleotides matching TRBD1. In germline, CDR1 is MRHNA, CDR2 SNTAGT. This CDR3 has 15 amino acids. After removal of 6 bases from V and 0 bases from J, the junction contained 7 bases not matched to a gene. In nucleotides, the CDR3 is TGTGCCAGCAGGGAGACAGGGAGCACTAACTATGGCTACACCTTC. Translated, it gives CASRETGSTNYGYTF.

This chain connects TRBV2 to TRBJ2-5, with 11 positions matching TRBD1. The V gene end was trimmed by 5 bases and the J gene end by 11 bases; junction bases not matched to a gene: 28. CDR1 is SNHLY and CDR2 is FYNNEI in the germline V gene. CDR3 size: 20 residues. Here the CDR3 DNA reads TGTGCCAGCAGTACCGTTATCCTAGGACAGGGGGCAACCCCTATCGAGAAGCAGTACTTC. It specifies CASSTVILGQGATPIEKQYF.

The chain uses TRBV14 and TRBJ2-7; 7 nucleotides line up with TRBD1. This CDR3 is built from 14 residues. Trimming took 2 bases from V and 1 from J; bases not matched to a gene: 2. The germline gives CDR1 SGHDN, CDR2 FVKESK. CDR3 nucleotide sequence: TGTGCCAGCAGCCAACGACAGGGTTCCTACGAGCAGTACTTC. It encodes CASSQRQGSYEQYF.

This chain connects TRBV5-1 to TRBJ1-1, with TRBD1 as a possible D gene (5 bases). In germline, CDR1 is SGHRS, CDR2 YFSETQ. Trimming took off 0 bases at V and 0 bases at J, with 6 bases between the two ends. This CDR3 contains 14 residues. CDR3 protein: CASSLDRMNTEAFF. CDR3 sequence (DNA): TGCGCCAGCAGCTTGGACAGGATGAACACTGAAGCTTTCTTT.

V is TRBV4-3 and J is TRBJ1-4; D not certain. Germline-derived CDR1 and CDR2 are LGHNA and YSLEER. Trimming pared 0 bases from V and 4 bases from J, leaving 9 bases between. The CDR3 covers 15 residues. The CDR3 DNA follows: TGCGCCAGCAGCCAAGAGTACGGGGTTAATGAAAAACTGTTTTTT. It specifies CASSQEYGVNEKLFF.

The chain joins TRBV19 to TRBJ2-3, with D possibly matching TRBD1 (5 bases). The CDR3 has 15 residues. Germline lookup yields CDR1 LNHDA and CDR2 SQIVND (reference sequence). The ends were cut back, 6 bases at V and 5 bases at J, with 18 bases in the middle. CDR3 residues: CASSLFQGSKDTQYF. CDR3 coding DNA: TGTGCCAGTAGCCTATTCCAGGGATCCAAAGATACGCAGTATTTT.

V usage is TRBV11-3 and J usage is TRBJ2-2, with D perhaps TRBD1 (5 bases). V was clipped by 2 bases and J by 0 bases, with 10 bases between them. CDR1 and CDR2 (germline): SGHNT, YENEEA. The CDR3 runs 16 residues. The CDR3 reads CASSLRGRSNTGELFF. The DNA for the CDR3 is TGTGCCAGCAGCTTAAGGGGAAGGTCGAACACCGGGGAGCTGTTTTTT.

The chain couples TRBV2 to TRBJ1-2; 9 nucleotides match TRBD1. Trimming cost V 4 bases and J 3 bases; bases outside gene matches: 18. The germline gives CDR1 SNHLY, CDR2 FYNNEI. The CDR3 covers 19 residues. The CDR3 loop is CASSGEGTGKVSRDYGYTF. Written as DNA, the CDR3 is TGTGCCAGCAGTGGTGAGGGGACAGGGAAAGTTTCGAGGGACTATGGCTACACCTTC.

The V and J genes are TRBV28 and TRBJ2-2; a possible D gene is TRBD1 (6 bases). Trimming stripped 1 base from V and 7 bases from J, with 7 bases between. CDR1 is MDHEN, CDR2 SYDVKM, per germline. The CDR3 runs to 13 residues. This chain's CDR3 is CASSLSGVGELFF. Here the CDR3 DNA reads TGTGCCAGCAGTTTATCAGGGGTCGGGGAGCTGTTTTTT.

The gene calls are TRBV27 and TRBJ2-7; TRBD1 agrees at 10 bases. The CDR3 runs 14 residues. Germline CDR1 and CDR2: MNHEY and SMNVEV (reference sequence). The junction had 4 bases not matched to a gene; V was cut back by 5 bases and J by 3 bases. CDR3 sequence (DNA): TGTGCCAGCAGTCGACGGGACAGGGGCTACGAGCAGTACTTC. Translation gives CASSRRDRGYEQYF.

The chain couples TRBV5-4 to TRBJ2-7; D possibly corresponds to TRBD1 (6 bases). Per the germline V gene, CDR1 is SGHNT and CDR2 is YYREEE (reference sequence). CDR3 length equals 14 residues. V lost 1 base and J lost 6, with 14 bases in between. CDR3 residues: CASSLRQGIGEQYF. The CDR3 region has the DNA TGTGCCAGCAGCTTGAGGCAGGGGATCGGCGAGCAGTACTTC. The full variable domain, rest sourced from reference TRBV5-4 and TRBJ2-7, is ETGVTQSPTHLIKTRGQQVTLRCSSQSGHNTVSWYQQALGQGPQFIFQYYREEENGRGNFPPRFSGLQFPNYSSELNVNALELDDSALYLCASSLRQGIGEQYFGPGTRLTVT.